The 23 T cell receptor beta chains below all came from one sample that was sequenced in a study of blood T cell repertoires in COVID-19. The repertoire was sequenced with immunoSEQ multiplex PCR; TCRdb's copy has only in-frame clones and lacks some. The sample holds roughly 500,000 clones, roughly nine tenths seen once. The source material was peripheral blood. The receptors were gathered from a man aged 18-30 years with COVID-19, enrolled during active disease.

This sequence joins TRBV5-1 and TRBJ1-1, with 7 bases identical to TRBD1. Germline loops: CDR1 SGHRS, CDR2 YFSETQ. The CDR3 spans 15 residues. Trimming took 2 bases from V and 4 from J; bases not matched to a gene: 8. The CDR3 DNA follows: TGCGCCAGCAGCTTAACTCGGCAGGGGGGCACTGAAGCTTTCTTT. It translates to CASSLTRQGGTEAFF.

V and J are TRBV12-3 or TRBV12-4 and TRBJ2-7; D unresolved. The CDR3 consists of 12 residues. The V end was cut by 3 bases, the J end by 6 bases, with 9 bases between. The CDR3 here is CASSFERSEQYF. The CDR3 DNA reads TGTGCCAGCAGTTTTGAGCGTTCCGAGCAGTACTTC.

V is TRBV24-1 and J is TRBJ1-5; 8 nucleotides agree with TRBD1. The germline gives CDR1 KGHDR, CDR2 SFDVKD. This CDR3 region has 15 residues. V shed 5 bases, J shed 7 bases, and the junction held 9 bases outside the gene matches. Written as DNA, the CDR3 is TGTGCCACCAGTGCCCGGACAGGGCCTAGCCAGCCCCAGCATTTT. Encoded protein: CATSARTGPSQPQHF.

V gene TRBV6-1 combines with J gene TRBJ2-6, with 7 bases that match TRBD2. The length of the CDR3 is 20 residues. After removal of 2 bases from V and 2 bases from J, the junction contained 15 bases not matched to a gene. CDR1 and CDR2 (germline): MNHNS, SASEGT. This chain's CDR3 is CASSELVPSGALAGANVLTF. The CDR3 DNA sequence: TGTGCCAGCAGTGAACTAGTCCCTAGCGGCGCTTTGGCTGGGGCCAACGTCCTGACTTTC.

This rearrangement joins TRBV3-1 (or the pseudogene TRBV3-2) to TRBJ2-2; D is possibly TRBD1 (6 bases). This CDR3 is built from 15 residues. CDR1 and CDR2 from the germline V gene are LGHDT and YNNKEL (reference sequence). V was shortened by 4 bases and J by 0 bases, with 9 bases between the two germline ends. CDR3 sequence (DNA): TGTGCCAGCAGCCCCAGGACAGCGAACACCGGGGAGCTGTTTTTT. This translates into CASSPRTANTGELFF.

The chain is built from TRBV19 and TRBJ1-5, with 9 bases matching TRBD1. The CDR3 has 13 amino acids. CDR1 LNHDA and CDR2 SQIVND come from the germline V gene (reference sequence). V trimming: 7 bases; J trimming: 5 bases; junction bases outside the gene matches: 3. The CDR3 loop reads CASTGQGDQPQHF. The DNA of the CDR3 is TGTGCCAGTACGGGACAGGGTGATCAGCCCCAGCATTTT.

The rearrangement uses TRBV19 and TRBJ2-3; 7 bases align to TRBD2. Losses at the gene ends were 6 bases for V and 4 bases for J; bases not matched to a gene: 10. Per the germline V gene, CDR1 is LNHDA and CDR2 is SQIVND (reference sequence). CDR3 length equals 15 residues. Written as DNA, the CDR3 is TGTGCCAGTAGCCTTCCTGGGGGGGAGGCAGATACGCAGTATTTT. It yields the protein CASSLPGGEADTQYF.

The CDR3 sequence is CASSFDGGVGEQYF. CDR3 DNA sequence: TGTGCCAGCAGCTTTGACGGAGGGGTTGGCGAGCAGTACTTC. V is TRBV7-8 and J is TRBJ2-7; tentative D call: TRBD2 (6 bases). Trimming left V 3 bases short and J 6 bases short, with 15 bases between. Germline-derived CDR1 and CDR2 are SGHVS and FQNEAQ. The CDR3 has 14 residues.

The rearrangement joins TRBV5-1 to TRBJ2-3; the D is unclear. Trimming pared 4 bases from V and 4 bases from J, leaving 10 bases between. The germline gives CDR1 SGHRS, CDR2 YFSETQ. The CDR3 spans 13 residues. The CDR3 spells CASSETPPDTQYF. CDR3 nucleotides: TGCGCCAGCAGCGAGACTCCCCCAGATACGCAGTATTTT.

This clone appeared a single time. The CDR3 region is CASSYSNSRYF. CDR3 nucleotides: TGTGCCAGCAGTTACTCGAATTCCAGGTACTTC. V gene TRBV6-5 combines with J gene TRBJ2-5; no clear D. V dropped 0 bases and J dropped 13 bases, with 9 bases sitting between them. Per germline, CDR1 MNHEY and CDR2 SVGAGI. CDR3 length equals 11 residues.

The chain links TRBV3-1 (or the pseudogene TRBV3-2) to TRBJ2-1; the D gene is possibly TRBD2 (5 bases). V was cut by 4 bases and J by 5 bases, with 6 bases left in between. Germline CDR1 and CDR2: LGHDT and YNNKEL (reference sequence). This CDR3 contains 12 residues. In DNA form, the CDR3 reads TGTGCCAGCAGCCTCGGGAACAATGAGCAGTTCTTC. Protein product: CASSLGNNEQFF.

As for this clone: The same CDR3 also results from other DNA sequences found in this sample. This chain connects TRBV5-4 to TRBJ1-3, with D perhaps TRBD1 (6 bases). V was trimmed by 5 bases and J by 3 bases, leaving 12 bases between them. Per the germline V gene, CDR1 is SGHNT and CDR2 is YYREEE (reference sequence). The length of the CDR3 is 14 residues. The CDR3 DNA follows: TGTGCCAGCAGTCTACAGGGTAGTGGAAACACCATATATTTT. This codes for CASSLQGSGNTIYF.

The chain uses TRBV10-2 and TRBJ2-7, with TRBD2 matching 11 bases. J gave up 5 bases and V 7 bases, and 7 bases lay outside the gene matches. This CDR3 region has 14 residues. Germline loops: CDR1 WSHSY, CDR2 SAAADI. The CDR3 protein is CASTTSGISNEQYF. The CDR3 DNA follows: TGCGCCAGCACGACTAGCGGGATTTCGAACGAGCAGTACTTC.

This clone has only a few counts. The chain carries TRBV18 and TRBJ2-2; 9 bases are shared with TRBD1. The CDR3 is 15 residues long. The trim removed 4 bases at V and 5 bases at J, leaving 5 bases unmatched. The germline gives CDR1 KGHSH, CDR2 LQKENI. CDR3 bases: TGTGCCAGCTCACATTACAGGGGGCAGACCGGGGAGCTGTTTTTT. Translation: CASSHYRGQTGELFF.

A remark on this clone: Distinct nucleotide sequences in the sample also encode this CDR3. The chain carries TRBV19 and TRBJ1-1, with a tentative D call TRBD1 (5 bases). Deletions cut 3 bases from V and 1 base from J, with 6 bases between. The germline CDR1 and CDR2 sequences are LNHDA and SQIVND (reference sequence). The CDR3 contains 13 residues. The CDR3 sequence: CASSIGQNTEAFF. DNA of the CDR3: TGTGCCAGTAGTATCGGACAGAACACTGAAGCTTTCTTT.

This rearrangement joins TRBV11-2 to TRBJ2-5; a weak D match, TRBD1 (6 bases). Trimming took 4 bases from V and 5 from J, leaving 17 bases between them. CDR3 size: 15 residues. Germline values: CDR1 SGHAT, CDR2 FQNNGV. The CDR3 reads CASSYGLGAWETQYF. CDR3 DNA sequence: TGTGCCAGCAGCTACGGCCTGGGGGCGTGGGAGACCCAGTACTTC.

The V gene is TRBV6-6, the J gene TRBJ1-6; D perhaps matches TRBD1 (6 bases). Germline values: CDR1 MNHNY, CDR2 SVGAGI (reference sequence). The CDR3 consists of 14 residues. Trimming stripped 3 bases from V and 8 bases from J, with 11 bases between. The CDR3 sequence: CASSYTGTDSPLHF. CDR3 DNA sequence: TGTGCCAGCAGTTATACAGGGACGGATTCACCCCTCCACTTT.

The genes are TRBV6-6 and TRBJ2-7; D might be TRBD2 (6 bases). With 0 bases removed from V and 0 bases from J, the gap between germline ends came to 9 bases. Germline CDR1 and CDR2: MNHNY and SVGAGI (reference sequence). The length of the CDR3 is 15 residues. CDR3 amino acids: CASSYSRGASYEQYF. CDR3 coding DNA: TGTGCCAGCAGTTACTCCCGCGGGGCCTCCTACGAGCAGTACTTC.

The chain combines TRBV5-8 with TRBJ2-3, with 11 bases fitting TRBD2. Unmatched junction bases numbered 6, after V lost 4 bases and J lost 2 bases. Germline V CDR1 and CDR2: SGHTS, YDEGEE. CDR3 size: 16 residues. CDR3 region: CASSLLTSGATDTQYF. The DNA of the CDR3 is TGTGCCAGCAGCCTACTGACTAGCGGGGCCACAGATACGCAGTATTTT. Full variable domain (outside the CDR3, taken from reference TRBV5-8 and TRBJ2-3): EAGVTQSPTHLIKTRGQQATLRCSPISGHTSVYWYQQALGLGLQFLLWYDEGEERNRGNFPPRFSGRQFPNYSSELNVNALELEDSALYLCASSLLTSGATDTQYFGPGTRLTVL.

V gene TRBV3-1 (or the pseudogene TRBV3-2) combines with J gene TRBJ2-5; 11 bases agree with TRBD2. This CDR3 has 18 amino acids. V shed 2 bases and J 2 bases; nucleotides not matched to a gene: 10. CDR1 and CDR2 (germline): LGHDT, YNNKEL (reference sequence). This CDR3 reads CASSQPTSGVWGQETQYF. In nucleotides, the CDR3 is TGTGCCAGCAGCCAACCGACTAGCGGGGTTTGGGGGCAAGAGACCCAGTACTTC.

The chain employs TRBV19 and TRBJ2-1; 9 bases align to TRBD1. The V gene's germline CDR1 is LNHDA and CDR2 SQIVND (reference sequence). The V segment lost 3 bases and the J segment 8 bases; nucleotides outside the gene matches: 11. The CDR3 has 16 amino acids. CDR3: CASSIFQFRTGDEQFF. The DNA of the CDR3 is TGTGCCAGTAGTATTTTCCAGTTCCGGACAGGGGATGAGCAGTTCTTC.

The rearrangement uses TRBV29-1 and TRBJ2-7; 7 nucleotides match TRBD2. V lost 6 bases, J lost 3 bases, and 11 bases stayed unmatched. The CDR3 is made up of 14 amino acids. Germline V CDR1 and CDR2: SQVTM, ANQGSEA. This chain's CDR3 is CSVEGGQANYEQYF. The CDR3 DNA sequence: TGCAGCGTCGAGGGAGGGCAGGCTAACTACGAGCAGTACTTC.

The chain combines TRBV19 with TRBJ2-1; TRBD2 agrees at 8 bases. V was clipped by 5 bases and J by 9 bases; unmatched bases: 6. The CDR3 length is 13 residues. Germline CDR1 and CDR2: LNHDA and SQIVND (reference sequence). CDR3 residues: CASSYSGSSEQFF. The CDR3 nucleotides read TGTGCCAGTAGTTACAGCGGGAGTTCTGAGCAGTTCTTC.